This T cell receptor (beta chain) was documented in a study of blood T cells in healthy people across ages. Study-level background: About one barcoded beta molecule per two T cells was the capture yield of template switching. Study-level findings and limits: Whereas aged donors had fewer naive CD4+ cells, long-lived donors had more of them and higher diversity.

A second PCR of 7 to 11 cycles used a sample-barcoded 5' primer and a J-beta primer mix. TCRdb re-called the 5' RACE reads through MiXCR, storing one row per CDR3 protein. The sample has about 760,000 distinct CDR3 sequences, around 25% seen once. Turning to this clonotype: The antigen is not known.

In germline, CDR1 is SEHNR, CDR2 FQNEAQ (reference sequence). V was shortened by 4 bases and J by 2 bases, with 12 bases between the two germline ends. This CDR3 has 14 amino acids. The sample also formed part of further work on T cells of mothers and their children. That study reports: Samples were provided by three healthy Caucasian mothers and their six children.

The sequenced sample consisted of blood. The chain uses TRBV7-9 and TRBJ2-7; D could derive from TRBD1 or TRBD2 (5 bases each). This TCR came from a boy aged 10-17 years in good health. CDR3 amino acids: CASSSLGVTYEQYF. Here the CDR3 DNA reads TGTGCCAGCAGCTCCTTGGGGGTCACCTACGAGCAGTACTTC.